These T cell receptor beta chains were read from a single sample in a study of shared clonotypes between healthy human individuals. Some clones are missing from TCRdb's copy, which holds only in-frame ones; the method was immunoSEQ multiplex PCR. The table records over 300,000 clones, roughly 84% of them present only once. Source material: memory CD8+ T cells sorted from blood. Receptor source: a man between 18 and 29 years old in good health. CDR3s include the opening cysteine and the closing phenylalanine or tryptophan. The D gene is left open where the match is weak. A clone size is listed for some rows: how often the clone was seen (once, few, many), or a class if it is expanded.

DNA,CDR3,D,V,size,J
TGTGCCATCTCTCCGGGAGGGCCCTACAATGAGCAGTTCTTC,CAISPGGPYNEQFF,TRBD2,TRBV10-3,NA,TRBJ2-1
TGTGCCAGCAGTGAAGGGTCCGGTAATGAAAAACTGTTTTTT,CASSEGSGNEKLFF,NA,TRBV6-1,few,TRBJ1-4
TGTGCCAGCAGCTTAATTATGAATCTTTCGGGCGCAGAGACCCAGTACTTC,CASSLIMNLSGAETQYF,NA,TRBV7-9,NA,TRBJ2-5
TGTGCCAGCAGCTTGCCCTTCAATTCACCCCTCCACTTT,CASSLPFNSPLHF,NA,TRBV7-2,NA,TRBJ1-6
TGCAGCGTTGAGATGGACAGCCCGCCGATCCCGTACTATGGCTACACCTTC,CSVEMDSPPIPYYGYTF,NA,TRBV29-1,NA,TRBJ1-2
TGTGCCTCCGGAGGTAGCACTGAAGCTTTCTTT,CASGGSTEAFF,NA,TRBV6-6,NA,TRBJ1-1
TGTGCCAGCAGTTACTCCGGACTAGGTGGGGAGACCCAGTACTTC,CASSYSGLGGETQYF,TRBD2,TRBV6-5,NA,TRBJ2-5
TGTGCCAGCAGGGCTAACACAGGGGGGTCATACGAGCAGTACTTC,CASRANTGGSYEQYF,TRBD1,TRBV6-1,NA,TRBJ2-7
TGTGCCAGCAGCGTAGGTGAAGGGGGCGCTACCGGGGAGCTGTTTTTT,CASSVGEGGATGELFF,TRBD1,TRBV9,NA,TRBJ2-2
TGTGCCAGCTGTCTAGCGGGGGGGGTGGAGACCCAGTACTTC,CASCLAGGVETQYF,TRBD2,TRBV2,once,TRBJ2-5
TGTGCCAGCAGTGAGGGGACAGGGGACACCGGGGAGCTGTTTTTT,CASSEGTGDTGELFF,TRBD1,TRBV25-1,NA,TRBJ2-2
TGCGCCAGCAGGGTAGACAGGGAGGTCTATGGCTACACCTTC,CASRVDREVYGYTF,TRBD1,TRBV5-1,NA,TRBJ1-2
TGTGCCAGCAGCCCGGGGACAGGGCTCCTCGAGCAGTACTTC,CASSPGTGLLEQYF,TRBD1,TRBV7-2,NA,TRBJ2-7
TGTGCCAGCAGCTTTAGCGGTCACTACAATGAGCAGTTCTTC,CASSFSGHYNEQFF,NA,TRBV5-6,NA,TRBJ2-1
TGTGCCTGGAGTCCCGCGTCCGGGACGATGCTCTACGAGCAGTACTTC,CAWSPASGTMLYEQYF,NA,TRBV30,NA,TRBJ2-7
TGTGCCACCTCGGACGGAGCCCCCTACGAGCAGTACTTC,CATSDGAPYEQYF,NA,TRBV6-1,NA,TRBJ2-7
TGTGCCAGCAGCGTAGGAGAGGGAAAGCAGTACTTC,CASSVGEGKQYF,NA,TRBV9,NA,TRBJ2-7
TGTGCCAGCAGCCACGGGACAGGGGTAACTCAGCCCCAGCATTTT,CASSHGTGVTQPQHF,TRBD1,TRBV7-2,large,TRBJ1-5
TGTGCCAGCAGTTTCGCCGGGACTGAAGCTTTCTTT,CASSFAGTEAFF,NA,TRBV27,NA,TRBJ1-1
TGCGCCAGCAGCTTAGGGCGCTACGAGCAGTACTTC,CASSLGRYEQYF,NA,TRBV5-1,NA,TRBJ2-7
TGTGCCAGCAGCCGAACGGCGGTTAGTTGGCCCCAGTACTTC,CASSRTAVSWPQYF,NA,TRBV27,once,TRBJ2-5
TGCGCCAGCAGCTTGATAGCGGGGGCCCAAGAGACCCAGTACTTC,CASSLIAGAQETQYF,TRBD2,TRBV5-1,NA,TRBJ2-5
TGTGCTAGCAGCTTAGACGGATCCTCTGGAAACACCATATATTTT,CASSLDGSSGNTIYF,NA,TRBV7-7,NA,TRBJ1-3
TGTGCCAGCAGTTACAGCCAGCTTCAAGAGACCCAGTACTTC,CASSYSQLQETQYF,NA,TRBV6-5,NA,TRBJ2-5
TGTGCCAGCAGCTTAGGTCAGGGGGCCTCCTACGAGCAGTACTTC,CASSLGQGASYEQYF,TRBD1,TRBV11-2,NA,TRBJ2-7
TGTGCCAGCAGCTACGAACCGGGACTCAGGCAGTTCTTC,CASSYEPGLRQFF,NA,TRBV11-2,NA,TRBJ2-1
TGTGCCAGCAGCTTACAGGCAGGGCAGAATGAAAAACTGTTTTTT,CASSLQAGQNEKLFF,NA,TRBV7-9,once,TRBJ1-4
TGTGCCAGCAGTTACGGGACTGGCTACGAGCAGTACTTC,CASSYGTGYEQYF,NA,TRBV6-5,medium-sized,TRBJ2-7
TGTGCCAGCAGCCCCTCTCCGGGGGCCTACAATGAGCAGTTCTTC,CASSPSPGAYNEQFF,NA,TRBV4-2,NA,TRBJ2-1
TGCGCCAGCAGCCAAGATGTGGAAGAGACCCAGTACTTC,CASSQDVEETQYF,NA,TRBV4-3,NA,TRBJ2-5
TGTGCCAGCAGTCCATCACAGGGGGAGCTAACAGATACGCAGTATTTT,CASSPSQGELTDTQYF,TRBD1,TRBV27,NA,TRBJ2-3
TGTGCCAGCAGCGCTGGGCTAGCGGGGGGGCCCTCTGGGGCCAACGTCCTGACTTTC,CASSAGLAGGPSGANVLTF,TRBD2,TRBV7-9,NA,TRBJ2-6
TGTGCCAGCAGTTCAGGGTCGAGCTCCTATAATTCACCCCTCCACTTT,CASSSGSSSYNSPLHF,NA,TRBV11-2,NA,TRBJ1-6
TGTGCCAGCAGTTTATCCATTTCTGACGAGCAGTACTTC,CASSLSISDEQYF,NA,TRBV28,NA,TRBJ2-7
TGTGCCAGCAGGCCGACAGGGGACTATGGCTACACCTTC,CASRPTGDYGYTF,TRBD1,TRBV5-6,NA,TRBJ1-2
TGTGCCAGTTTAGGCGGTAACACTGAAGCTTTCTTT,CASLGGNTEAFF,NA,TRBV19,once,TRBJ1-1
TGTGCCAGTAGCCGATTTACAGGTACCTATGGCTACACCTTC,CASSRFTGTYGYTF,NA,TRBV19,NA,TRBJ1-2
TGTGCCACCAGCAGAGTCAGGGGTGAAGAAAAACTGTTTTTT,CATSRVRGEEKLFF,NA,TRBV15,few,TRBJ1-4
TGTGCCAGCAGCGCGTTTAGCGGGGCTCACAATGAGCAGTTCTTC,CASSAFSGAHNEQFF,TRBD2,TRBV9,NA,TRBJ2-1
TGTGCCAGCAGGGGGGGACTAGCGGGGCGCACAGATACGCAGTATTTT,CASRGGLAGRTDTQYF,TRBD2,TRBV2,NA,TRBJ2-3
TGCAGTGCTAGGGAGACTAACGAGCAGTACTTC,CSARETNEQYF,NA,TRBV20-1,NA,TRBJ2-7
TGTGCCAGCAGCGTACAGGGGGGGTCCGACGAGCAGTACTTC,CASSVQGGSDEQYF,NA,TRBV6-5,NA,TRBJ2-7
TGCGCCAGCAGCATTAGCTTAGGAGGGTTTAGCACTGAAGCTTTCTTT,CASSISLGGFSTEAFF,NA,TRBV5-1,NA,TRBJ1-1
TGTGCCAGCAGTGTAACACAGGGACTCACAGATACGCAGTATTTT,CASSVTQGLTDTQYF,NA,TRBV6-6,NA,TRBJ2-3
TGCGCCAGCAGCCAAGATCGTGAGGGTTGGGCAGTGTATGGCTACACCTTC,CASSQDREGWAVYGYTF,NA,TRBV4-3,NA,TRBJ1-2
TGTGCCAGCAGCGTAGATCAGGGGGCAGGCGAGCAGTACTTC,CASSVDQGAGEQYF,TRBD1,TRBV9,NA,TRBJ2-7
TGTGCCAGCACCAACCTGGGGAGGGACTTCTCTGGGGCCAACGTCCTGACTTTC,CASTNLGRDFSGANVLTF,TRBD2,TRBV5-6,NA,TRBJ2-6
TGCGCCAGCAGCCAGGACAGATACAATGAGCAGTTCTTC,CASSQDRYNEQFF,NA,TRBV5-1,few,TRBJ2-1
TGCGCCAGCAGCCTGGGACAGGGGGCCTACGAGCAGTACTTC,CASSLGQGAYEQYF,TRBD1,TRBV4-3,NA,TRBJ2-7
TGTGCCAGCAGCCCCGGACAGGGAAGAGACTACGAGCAGTACTTC,CASSPGQGRDYEQYF,TRBD1,TRBV5-8,NA,TRBJ2-7
TGTGCCAGCAGCTTATTGTCAGGGGCCCGCAATGAGCAGTTCTTC,CASSLLSGARNEQFF,NA,TRBV7-9,NA,TRBJ2-1
TGCGCCAGCAAGTCCCACAGGAAGGCAGATACGCAGTATTTT,CASKSHRKADTQYF,NA,TRBV10-2,NA,TRBJ2-3
TGTGCCAGCAGTTTCGTGGTAGGCAGGGATTTTGCCGAGCAGTACTTC,CASSFVVGRDFAEQYF,NA,TRBV28,NA,TRBJ2-7
TGTGCCAGCAGCCCGCGTGCAAAAGAGGATTTCTACGAGCAGTACTTC,CASSPRAKEDFYEQYF,NA,TRBV14,few,TRBJ2-7